The 16 T cell receptor beta chains below come from one sample, sequenced in a study of cytomegalovirus exposure and HLA in healthy donors. The PCR used 60 Vbeta and 13 Jbeta primers. The assay was immunoSEQ multiplex PCR, and TCRdb's table has in-frame clones only and misses some. The sample data list approximately 68,000 clones. Sequenced sample: PBMCs. The receptors were sampled from a female donor in good health and CMV-seropositive.

The chain is built from TRBV2 and TRBJ2-3, with 10 bases aligning to TRBD1. Germline assignment: CDR1 SNHLY and CDR2 FYNNEI. J gave up 4 bases and V 0 bases, and 10 bases lay outside the gene matches. The CDR3 is 18 residues long. The CDR3 loop is CASSEAFLTGGSPDTQYF. The CDR3 bases are TGTGCCAGCAGTGAAGCCTTTTTGACAGGGGGCAGCCCAGATACGCAGTATTTT.

V is TRBV9 and J is TRBJ2-7; 7 bases align to TRBD1. V lost 4 bases to trimming and J lost 2 bases; unmatched junction nucleotides: 6. This CDR3 has 14 residues. Per the germline V gene, CDR1 is SGDLS and CDR2 is YYNGEE. In DNA form, the CDR3 reads TGTGCCAGCAGCCCTAGGGGGCAGACCTACGAGCAGTACTTC. Protein sequence: CASSPRGQTYEQYF.

The chain joins TRBV11-2 to TRBJ2-2, with a weak D call TRBD2 (6 bases). Germline V lookup: CDR1 SGHAT, CDR2 FQNNGV. Deletions cut 1 base from V and 1 base from J, with 7 bases between. CDR3 size: 15 residues. CDR3 residues: CASSLVGGNTGELFF. The DNA of the CDR3 is TGTGCCAGCAGCTTAGTCGGGGGGAACACCGGGGAGCTGTTTTTT.

This chain joins TRBV7-2 and TRBJ2-7, with 10 bases that match TRBD2. Trimming removed 5 bases from V and 6 bases from J; junction bases left unmatched: 10. Germline V gives CDR1 SGHTA, CDR2 FQGNSA. The CDR3 is 15 residues long. The CDR3, as DNA: TGTGCCAGCAGCCCGCAAGCGGGAGGGCTCGGCGAGCAGTACTTC. Protein product: CASSPQAGGLGEQYF.

For this clone: One junction end disagrees with the germline gene, perhaps due to a read error. The V gene is TRBV11-3, the J gene TRBJ2-3, with 7 bases lining up with TRBD1. The CDR3 runs to 15 residues. Germline assignment: CDR1 SGHNT and CDR2 YENEEA. The CDR3 region is CASSFRDRPTDKQYF. CDR3 DNA sequence: TGTGCCAGCAGCTTCCGGGACAGACCCACAGATAAGCAGTATTTT.

This chain connects TRBV2 to TRBJ2-5, with a tentative D call TRBD2 (5 bases). Germline V gene data show CDR1 as SNHLY and CDR2 as FYNNEI. The CDR3 is made up of 13 amino acids. V was trimmed by 4 bases and J by 7 bases, leaving 13 bases between them. CDR3 sequence (DNA): TGTGCCAGCAGTGGAGGGTCCAGAGCGACCCAGTACTTC. Translation: CASSGGSRATQYF.

The rearrangement joins TRBV5-4 to TRBJ2-5; 8 positions agree with TRBD2. The CDR3 is made up of 15 amino acids. J was trimmed by 2 bases and V by 3 bases; bases with no gene match: 6. Germline values: CDR1 SGHNT, CDR2 YYREEE (reference sequence). CDR3 residues: CASSSERGHQETQYF. In DNA form, the CDR3 reads TGTGCCAGCAGCTCCGAGCGGGGGCATCAAGAGACCCAGTACTTC. The full variable domain, in which reference TRBV5-4 and TRBJ2-5 provide the parts outside the CDR3, is ETGVTQSPTHLIKTRGQQVTLRCSSQSGHNTVSWYQQALGQGPQFIFQYYREEENGRGNFPPRFSGLQFPNYSSELNVNALELDDSALYLCASSSERGHQETQYFGPGTRLLVL.

The V and J genes are TRBV10-3 and TRBJ2-7; TRBD1 matches at 12 bases. Germline V gives CDR1 ENHRY, CDR2 SYGVKD. The CDR3 is made up of 15 amino acids. Losses at the gene ends were 1 base for V and 10 bases for J; bases not matched to a gene: 8. The CDR3 spells CAISEWGTGGDSQYF. As DNA, the CDR3 is TGTGCCATCAGTGAGTGGGGGACAGGGGGCGATTCACAGTACTTC.

This chain uses TRBV30 with TRBJ1-1, with D uncertain. From germline, CDR1 is GTSNPN and CDR2 SVGIG (reference sequence). The V end lost 0 bases, the J end lost 6 bases, and 11 bases lay between the germline ends. The CDR3 covers 13 residues. The CDR3, as DNA: TGTGCCTGGAGTGTACCGAGATTCGCTGAAGCTTTCTTT. This encodes CAWSVPRFAEAFF.

The CDR3 region is CASSLVRGDSPLHF. The CDR3 DNA reads TGTGCCAGCAGCTTGGTGCGGGGGGACTCACCCCTCCACTTT. The chain carries TRBV5-6 and TRBJ1-6; the D gene is possibly TRBD1 (5 bases). There are 14 residues in the CDR3. Between the trimmed V and J ends, which lost 0 bases and 10 bases, there was a span of 11 bases. The V gene's germline CDR1 is SGHDT and CDR2 YYEEEE.

The V gene is TRBV7-2, the J gene TRBJ1-1; D gene unclear. The V gene lost 0 bases and the J gene lost 10 bases, with 9 bases spanning the gap. The CDR3 is 12 amino acids. Germline CDR1 reads SGHTA; CDR2 reads FQGNSA. The CDR3 here is CASSLAAGGAFF. The CDR3, as DNA: TGTGCCAGCAGCTTAGCGGCGGGAGGAGCTTTCTTT.

The J gene is TRBJ1-2, the V gene TRBV15; 8 bases agree with TRBD1. The CDR3 spans 16 residues. The germline CDR1 and CDR2 sequences are LNHNV and YYDKDF (reference sequence). V shed 0 bases and J 2 bases; nucleotides not matched to a gene: 5. CDR3 protein: CATSRDRGDRNYGYTF. The CDR3 nucleotides read TGTGCCACCAGCAGAGATCGGGGGGACAGGAACTATGGCTACACCTTC.

The genes are TRBV4-1 and TRBJ2-7; 11 positions match TRBD2. Germline V lookup: CDR1 MGHRA, CDR2 YSYEKL. This CDR3 is 15 amino acids long. After removal of 6 bases from V and 0 bases from J, the junction contained 4 bases not matched to a gene. The chain's CDR3 is CASSSTSGGSYEQYF. CDR3 sequence (DNA): TGCGCCAGCAGTAGTACTAGCGGGGGCTCCTACGAGCAGTACTTC.

The rearrangement joins TRBV6-1 to TRBJ2-1, with D possibly TRBD1 on 5 matching bases. Germline-derived CDR1 and CDR2 are MNHNS and SASEGT. V was cut by 8 bases and J by 7 bases, with 18 bases left in between. This CDR3 has 14 amino acids. The CDR3 reads CASAQGRGWNEQFF. DNA of the CDR3: TGTGCCAGCGCCCAAGGAAGGGGTTGGAATGAGCAGTTCTTC.

V gene TRBV4-3 combines with J gene TRBJ1-4, with D possibly matching TRBD1 (5 bases). The CDR3 loop spans 15 amino acids. Trimming stripped 0 bases from V and 3 bases from J, with 8 bases between. Germline V gene sequence: CDR1 LGHNA, CDR2 YSLEER. The DNA of the CDR3 is TGCGCCAGCAGCCAAGAGGGGGGGGCTAATGAAAAACTGTTTTTT. Protein: CASSQEGGANEKLFF.

CDR3 residues: CASSVTGLPYEQYF. The DNA of the CDR3 is TGTGCCAGCAGCGTGACGGGACTTCCCTACGAGCAGTACTTC. J is TRBJ2-7 and V is TRBV9; weak D call: TRBD2 (6 bases). CDR3 length: 14 residues. The germline CDR1 and CDR2 sequences are SGDLS and YYNGEE. V dropped 2 bases and J dropped 2 bases, with 11 bases sitting between them.